A selection of T cell receptor beta chains follows, all from one sample in a study of cytomegalovirus exposure and HLA in healthy donors. Data came from immunoSEQ multiplex PCR; TCRdb stores just in-frame clones and leaves some out. Among under 200,000 clones listed, roughly 77% were seen once. Sample: PBMCs. The receptors here all came from a male donor in good health and CMV-seronegative. CDR3s include the opening cysteine and the closing phenylalanine or tryptophan. Clone size is shown for a subset of rows, as once, few, many or a class of expanded clone.

clone size,V gene,CDR3 protein
few,TRBV4-3,CASSQGEGLNRDEQYF
.,TRBV7-6,CASSLLRGAYEQYF
.,TRBV13,CASSRPGLAAKYEQYF
.,TRBV5-1,CASSLRTSGPTDTQYF
.,TRBV11-1,CASGGLADYEQYF
.,TRBV6-5,CASSYSGQGEETQYF
.,TRBV5-1,CASSQIQDTQYF
.,TRBV19,CASSGRDRLVEQYF
few,TRBV9,CASSVVGGEAFF
once,TRBV18,CASSRQGINTGELFF
once,TRBV15,CATSRGRDWAIF
.,TRBV7-9,CASSPPRTSYYEQYF
.,TRBV27,CASSRQGANTGELFF
.,TRBV6-5,CASSTPGARSGEQFF
.,TRBV15,CATSRDPRGTEAFF
once,TRBV28,CASSFRQGDEQYF
.,TRBV19,CASSQGAGREKLFF
.,TRBV6-1,CASTGNDRGGYTF
.,TRBV19,CASSITGRGALKNEQYF
.,TRBV6-6,CASSWETGDNSPLHF
.,TRBV5-1,CASSLQGQYYEQYF
few,TRBV5-4,CASSGRLAGGEQYF
.,TRBV7-6,CASSLSGPSEQFF
.,TRBV4-3,CASSQGGFTGSSYNEQFF
once,TRBV7-9,CASSLGRDRAGAKNIQYF
.,TRBV9,CASRSGPDTGELFF
.,TRBV11-3,CASSLDQGGSGSANEQFF
once,TRBV5-1,CASSITGRLIDSPLHF
.,TRBV28,CASTSPSAGASDTQYF
.,TRBV10-3,CAISAQGKNGYTF
.,TRBV28,CASSSSGSYGGYTF
once,TRBV6-5,CASSTSGAYEQYF
.,TRBV4-3,CASSQADRFTEAFF
few,TRBV7-3,CASSFPGGTGYTF
few,TRBV21-1,CASSKGAAGEEF
.,TRBV5-4,CASSTQQGYEQYF
.,TRBV5-1,CASRTGQGETQYF
.,TRBV4-1,CASSLGQGIEQYF
few,TRBV4-1,CASSQLNEQFF
.,TRBV19,CASSLDRGGTEAFF
.,TRBV7-9,CASSSRTASGNTIYF
.,TRBV7-9,CASSLVLGGEQYF
.,TRBV9,CASSAGGLVYNEQFF
.,TRBV29-1,CSSWTGNTGELFF
.,TRBV30,CAWSNRGYEQYF
.,TRBV7-2,CASSTPQGRGGELFF